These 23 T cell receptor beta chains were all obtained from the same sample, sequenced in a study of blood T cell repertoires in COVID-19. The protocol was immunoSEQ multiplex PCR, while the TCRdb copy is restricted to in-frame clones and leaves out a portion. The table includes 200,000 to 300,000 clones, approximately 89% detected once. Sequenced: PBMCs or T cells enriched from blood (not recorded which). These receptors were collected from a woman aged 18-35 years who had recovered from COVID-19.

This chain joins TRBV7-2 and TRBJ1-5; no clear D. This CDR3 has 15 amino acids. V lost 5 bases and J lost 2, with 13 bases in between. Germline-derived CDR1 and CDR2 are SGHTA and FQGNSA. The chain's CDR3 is CASSARPQGNQPQHF. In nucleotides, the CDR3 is TGTGCCAGCAGCGCCAGGCCTCAGGGCAATCAGCCCCAGCATTTT. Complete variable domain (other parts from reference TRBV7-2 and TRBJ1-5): GAGVSQSPSNKVTEKGKDVELRCDPISGHTALYWYRQSLGQGLEFLIYFQGNSAPDKSGLPSDRFSAERTGGSVSTLTIQRTQQEDSAVYLCASSARPQGNQPQHFGDGTRLSIL.

Written as DNA, the CDR3 is TGTGCCAGCAGTTTCCCACTTTACGAGCAGTACTTC. This encodes CASSFPLYEQYF. The chain employs TRBV28 and TRBJ2-7; D remains unclear. Germline loops: CDR1 MDHEN, CDR2 SYDVKM. The CDR3 is 12 amino acids. Trimming shortened V by 3 bases and J by 4 bases, and 7 bases separated the two germline ends.

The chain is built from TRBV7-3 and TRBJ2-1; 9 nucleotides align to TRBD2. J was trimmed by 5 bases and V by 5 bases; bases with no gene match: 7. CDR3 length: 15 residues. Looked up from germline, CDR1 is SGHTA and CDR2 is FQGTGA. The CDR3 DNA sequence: TGTGCCAGCAGCCAGAGCGGGAGGAATAACAATGAGCAGTTCTTC. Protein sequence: CASSQSGRNNNEQFF.

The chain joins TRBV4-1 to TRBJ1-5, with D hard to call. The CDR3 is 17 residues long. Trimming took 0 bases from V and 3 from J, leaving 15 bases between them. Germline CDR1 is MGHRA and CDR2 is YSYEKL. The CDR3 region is CASSQDVRGGLNQPQHF. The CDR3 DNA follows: TGCGCCAGCAGCCAAGATGTCCGAGGAGGACTCAATCAGCCCCAGCATTTT.

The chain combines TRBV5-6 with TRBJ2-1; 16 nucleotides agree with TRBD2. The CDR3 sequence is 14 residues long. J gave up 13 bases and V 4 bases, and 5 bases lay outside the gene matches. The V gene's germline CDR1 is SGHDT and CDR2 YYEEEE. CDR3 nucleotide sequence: TGTGCCAGCAGCGTGGGACTAGCGGGAGGGAGTCAGTTCTTC. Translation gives CASSVGLAGGSQFF.

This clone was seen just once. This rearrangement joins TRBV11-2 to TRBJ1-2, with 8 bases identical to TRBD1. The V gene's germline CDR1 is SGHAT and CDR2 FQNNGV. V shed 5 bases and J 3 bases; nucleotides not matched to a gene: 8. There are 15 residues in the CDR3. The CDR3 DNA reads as TGTGCCAGCAGCCAACCGACAGGGGTGGACTATGGCTACACCTTC. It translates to CASSQPTGVDYGYTF.

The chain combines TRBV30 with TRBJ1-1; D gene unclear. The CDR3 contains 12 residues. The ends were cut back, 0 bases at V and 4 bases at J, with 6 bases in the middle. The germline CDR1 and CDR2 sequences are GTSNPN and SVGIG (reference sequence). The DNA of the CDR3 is TGTGCCTGGAGTGTACGGGGCACTGAAGCTTTCTTT. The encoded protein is CAWSVRGTEAFF.

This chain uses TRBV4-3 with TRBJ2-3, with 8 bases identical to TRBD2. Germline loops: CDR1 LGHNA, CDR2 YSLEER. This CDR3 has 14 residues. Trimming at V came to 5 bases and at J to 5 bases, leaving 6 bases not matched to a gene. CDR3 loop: CASSFGGGGDTQYF. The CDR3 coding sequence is TGCGCCAGCAGCTTCGGGGGGGGCGGAGATACGCAGTATTTT.

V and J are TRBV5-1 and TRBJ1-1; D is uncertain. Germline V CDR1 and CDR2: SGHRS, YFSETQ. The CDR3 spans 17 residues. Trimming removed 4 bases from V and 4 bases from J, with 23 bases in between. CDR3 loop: CASSPGRNLGRGTEAFF. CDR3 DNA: TGCGCCAGCAGCCCTGGACGAAATTTAGGTCGGGGCACTGAAGCTTTCTTT.

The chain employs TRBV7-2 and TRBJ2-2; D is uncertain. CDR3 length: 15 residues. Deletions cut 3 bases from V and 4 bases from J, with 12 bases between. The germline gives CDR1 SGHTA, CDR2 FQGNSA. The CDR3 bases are TGTGCCAGCAGCTTTTCTCCCGGTCCCACCGGGGAGCTGTTTTTT. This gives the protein CASSFSPGPTGELFF.

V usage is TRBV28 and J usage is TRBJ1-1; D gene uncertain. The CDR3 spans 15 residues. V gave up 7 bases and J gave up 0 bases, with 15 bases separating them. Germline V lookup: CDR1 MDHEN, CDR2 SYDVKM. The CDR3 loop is CASTRSGSLNTEAFF. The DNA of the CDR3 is TGTGCCAGCACCCGATCTGGCAGTCTGAACACTGAAGCTTTCTTT.

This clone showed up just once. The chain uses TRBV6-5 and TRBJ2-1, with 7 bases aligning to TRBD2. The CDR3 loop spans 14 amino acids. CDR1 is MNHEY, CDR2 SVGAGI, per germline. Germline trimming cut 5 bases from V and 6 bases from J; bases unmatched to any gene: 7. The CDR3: CASSRGGGGNEQFF. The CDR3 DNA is TGTGCCAGCAGTCGGGGTGGCGGGGGCAATGAGCAGTTCTTC.

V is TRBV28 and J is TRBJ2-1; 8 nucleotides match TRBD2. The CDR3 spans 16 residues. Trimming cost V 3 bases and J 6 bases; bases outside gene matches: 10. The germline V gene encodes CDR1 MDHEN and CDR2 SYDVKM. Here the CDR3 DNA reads TGTGCCAGCAGTTTGAGTGGACTAGCCCTCTTCAATGAGCAGTTCTTC. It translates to CASSLSGLALFNEQFF.

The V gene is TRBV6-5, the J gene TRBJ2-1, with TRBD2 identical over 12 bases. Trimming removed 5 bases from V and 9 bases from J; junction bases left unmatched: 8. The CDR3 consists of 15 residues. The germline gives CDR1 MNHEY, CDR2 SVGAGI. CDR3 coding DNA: TGTGCCAGCAGTAAGACTAGCGGGAGTTCGGGTGAGCAGTTCTTC. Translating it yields CASSKTSGSSGEQFF.

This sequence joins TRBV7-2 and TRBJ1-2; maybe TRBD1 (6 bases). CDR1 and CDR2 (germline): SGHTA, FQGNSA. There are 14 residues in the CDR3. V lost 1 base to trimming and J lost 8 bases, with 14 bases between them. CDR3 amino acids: CASSLVLHRGGYTF. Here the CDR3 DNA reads TGTGCCAGCAGCTTAGTCCTCCATAGGGGGGGCTACACCTTC.

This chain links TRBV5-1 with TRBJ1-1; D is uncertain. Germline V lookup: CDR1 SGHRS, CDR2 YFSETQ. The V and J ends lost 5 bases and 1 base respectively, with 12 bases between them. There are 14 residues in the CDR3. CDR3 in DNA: TGCGCCAGCAGGGAGGGATCCTGGAACACTGAAGCTTTCTTT. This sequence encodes CASREGSWNTEAFF.

CDR3 coding DNA: TGTGCCAGCAGCGTGCAGGACAGTACCTACGAGCAGTACTTC. It encodes CASSVQDSTYEQYF. This chain connects TRBV9 to TRBJ2-7; TRBD1 is a possible D gene (6 bases). Trimming removed 2 bases from V and 2 bases from J, with 11 bases in between. This CDR3 is built from 14 residues. The germline CDR1 and CDR2 sequences are SGDLS and YYNGEE. The full variable domain, its missing parts supplied by reference TRBV9 and TRBJ2-7, is DSGVTQTPKHLITATGQRVTLRCSPRSGDLSVYWYQQSLDQGLQFLIQYYNGEERAKGNILERFSAQQFPDLHSELNLSSLELGDSALYFCASSVQDSTYEQYFGPGTRLTVT.

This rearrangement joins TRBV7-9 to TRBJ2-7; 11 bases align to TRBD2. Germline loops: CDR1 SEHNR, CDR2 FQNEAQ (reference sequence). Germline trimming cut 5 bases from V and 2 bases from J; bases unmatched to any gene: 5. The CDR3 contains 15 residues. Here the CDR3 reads CASSHTSGRAYEQYF. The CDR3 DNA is TGTGCCAGCAGCCACACTAGCGGGAGAGCCTACGAGCAGTACTTC.

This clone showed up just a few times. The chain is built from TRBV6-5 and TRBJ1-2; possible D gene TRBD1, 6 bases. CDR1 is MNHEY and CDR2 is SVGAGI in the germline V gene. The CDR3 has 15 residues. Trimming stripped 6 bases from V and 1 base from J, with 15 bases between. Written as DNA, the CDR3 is TGTGCCAGCAGCTGGGGGCGACAGATTAACTATGGCTACACCTTC. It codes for CASSWGRQINYGYTF.

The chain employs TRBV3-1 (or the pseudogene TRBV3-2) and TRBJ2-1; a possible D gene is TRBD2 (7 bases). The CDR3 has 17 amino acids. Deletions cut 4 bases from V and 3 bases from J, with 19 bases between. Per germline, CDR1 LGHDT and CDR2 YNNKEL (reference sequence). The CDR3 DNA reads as TGTGCCAGCAGCCCCTTAGGGGGGGGCAGTCTCTACAATGAGCAGTTCTTC. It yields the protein CASSPLGGGSLYNEQFF.

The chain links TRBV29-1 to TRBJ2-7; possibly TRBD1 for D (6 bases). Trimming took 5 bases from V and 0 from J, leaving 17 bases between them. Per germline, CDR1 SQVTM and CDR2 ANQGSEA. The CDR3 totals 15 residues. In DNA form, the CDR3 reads TGCAGCGTTAAAAGGATGGGGGCTAACTCCTACGAGCAGTACTTC. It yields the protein CSVKRMGANSYEQYF.

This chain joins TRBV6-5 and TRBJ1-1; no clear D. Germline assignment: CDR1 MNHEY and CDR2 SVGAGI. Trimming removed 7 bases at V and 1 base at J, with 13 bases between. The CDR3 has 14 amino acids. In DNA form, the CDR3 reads TGTGCCAGCAAGATGGCAGGCAGGAACACTGAAGCTTTCTTT. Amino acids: CASKMAGRNTEAFF.

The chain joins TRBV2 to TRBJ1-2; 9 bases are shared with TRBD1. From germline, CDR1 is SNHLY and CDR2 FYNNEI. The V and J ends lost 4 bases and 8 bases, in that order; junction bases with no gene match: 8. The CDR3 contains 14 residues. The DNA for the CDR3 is TGTGCCAGCAGTGGTGGACAGGGGACGGAGGGCTACACCTTC. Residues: CASSGGQGTEGYTF.